Below are 7 T cell receptor beta chains sequenced from a single sample in a study of shared clonotypes between healthy human individuals. Sequencing was performed with immunoSEQ multiplex PCR; in TCRdb, only in-frame clones are kept and a portion is missing. The sample lists roughly 2.4 million clones, 95% seen once, with around 0.13% in the top ten. Sequencing input: naive CD4+ T cells sorted from blood. The subset denotes: CD45RA+ positively selected. The receptors were sampled from a young man in good health.

The CDR3 spells CAISHPGGGEKLFF. Written as DNA, the CDR3 is TGTGCCATCAGTCATCCAGGGGGCGGTGAAAAACTGTTTTTT. The rearrangement uses TRBV10-3 and TRBJ1-4; the match to TRBD1 covers 8 bases. Germline V lookup: CDR1 ENHRY, CDR2 SYGVKD. The V segment lost 5 bases and the J segment 7 bases; nucleotides outside the gene matches: 6. The CDR3 sequence is 14 residues long.

The chain joins TRBV14 to TRBJ2-1; 9 nucleotides match TRBD1. Unmatched junction bases numbered 4, after V lost 5 bases and J lost 2 bases. This CDR3 comprises 15 residues. CDR1 is SGHDN, CDR2 FVKESK, per germline. CDR3 sequence (DNA): TGTGCCAGCAGCTTGGACAGGGGACCCTACAATGAGCAGTTCTTC. It yields the protein CASSLDRGPYNEQFF.

The V and J genes are TRBV4-2 and TRBJ1-4; D gene ambiguous. This CDR3 has 16 residues. Germline V gives CDR1 LGHNA, CDR2 YNFKEQ. Trimming pared 3 bases from V and 0 bases from J, leaving 11 bases between. The DNA for the CDR3 is TGTGCCAGCAGCCAGGTTGACACCACAACTAATGAAAAACTGTTTTTT. Protein sequence: CASSQVDTTTNEKLFF.

The chain employs TRBV9 and TRBJ2-3; TRBD2 aligns across 8 bases. The CDR3 spans 16 residues. The trim removed 0 bases at V and 4 bases at J, leaving 7 bases unmatched. CDR1 and CDR2 from the germline V gene are SGDLS and YYNGEE. CDR3 loop: CASSVVPAGAPDTQYF. The CDR3 DNA is TGTGCCAGCAGCGTAGTGCCAGCGGGGGCACCAGATACGCAGTATTTT.

The chain is built from TRBV5-1 and TRBJ2-2; no clear D gene. Trimming removed 1 base at V and 0 bases at J, with 16 bases between. Germline V gives CDR1 SGHRS, CDR2 YFSETQ. There are 18 residues in the CDR3. CDR3 bases: TGCGCCAGCAGCTTGCCCCACGGAAGGCAACCGAACACCGGGGAGCTGTTTTTT. It codes for CASSLPHGRQPNTGELFF.

This clone has just one count. The chain carries TRBV11-2 and TRBJ1-1; 11 nucleotides line up with TRBD1. The length of the CDR3 is 15 residues. Losses at the gene ends were 1 base for V and 4 bases for J; bases not matched to a gene: 2. Germline-derived CDR1 and CDR2 are SGHAT and FQNNGV. For the CDR3, the DNA is TGTGCCAGCAGCTTAGGCGGGACAGGGGGCACTGAAGCTTTCTTT. Translation gives CASSLGGTGGTEAFF.

The chain links TRBV2 to TRBJ1-5, with D possibly TRBD1 on 6 matching bases. Germline CDR1 reads SNHLY; CDR2 reads FYNNEI. This CDR3 has 16 residues. V lost 4 bases to trimming and J lost 0 bases, with 13 bases between them. The CDR3: CASSGFSQGSNQPQHF. For the CDR3, the DNA is TGTGCCAGCAGTGGCTTCTCACAGGGTAGCAATCAGCCCCAGCATTTT.